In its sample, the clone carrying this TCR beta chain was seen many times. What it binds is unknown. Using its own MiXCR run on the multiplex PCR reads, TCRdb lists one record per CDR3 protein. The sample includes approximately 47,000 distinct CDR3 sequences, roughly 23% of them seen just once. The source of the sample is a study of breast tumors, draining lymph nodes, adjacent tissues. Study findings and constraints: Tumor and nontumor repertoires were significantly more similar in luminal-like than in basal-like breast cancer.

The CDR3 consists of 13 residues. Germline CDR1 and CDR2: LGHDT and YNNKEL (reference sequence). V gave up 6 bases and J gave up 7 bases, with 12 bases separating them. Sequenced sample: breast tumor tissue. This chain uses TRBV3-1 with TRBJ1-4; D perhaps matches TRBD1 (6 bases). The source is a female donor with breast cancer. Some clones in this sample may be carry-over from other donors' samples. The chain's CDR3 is CASRNTGREKLFF. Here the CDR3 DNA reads TGTGCCAGCAGGAACACAGGGCGTGAAAAACTGTTTTTT.